These 10 T cell receptor beta chains came from one sample sequenced in a study of blood T cell repertoires in COVID-19. The table came from immunoSEQ multiplex PCR; TCRdb's copy has only in-frame clones and leaves some out. This table holds about 260,000 clones, about 80% found once. Sequenced: peripheral blood. These receptors were obtained from a woman between 50 and 59 years old who had recovered from COVID-19.

The gene calls are TRBV7-2 and TRBJ2-7, with 9 bases matching TRBD2. Germline values: CDR1 SGHTA, CDR2 FQGNSA. J gave up 2 bases and V 1 base, and 6 bases lay outside the gene matches. CDR3 length equals 16 residues. The CDR3 is CASSLGGTSFPYEQYF. The CDR3 DNA is TGTGCCAGCAGCTTAGGTGGGACTAGCTTCCCCTACGAGCAGTACTTC.

This rearrangement joins TRBV6-1 to TRBJ2-7; D is ambiguous. The CDR3 runs 15 residues. The germline CDR1 and CDR2 sequences are MNHNS and SASEGT. Deletions cut 1 base from V and 2 bases from J, with 12 bases between. In DNA, the CDR3 is TGTGCCAGCAGTGAAGTAAGGCGGATCACCTACGAGCAGTACTTC. Its protein product is CASSEVRRITYEQYF.

This clone was observed many times. The chain links TRBV7-8 to TRBJ1-3; perhaps TRBD1 as D (6 bases). The CDR3 totals 15 residues. V lost 5 bases and J lost 3, with 14 bases in between. Germline values: CDR1 SGHVS, CDR2 FQNEAQ. The CDR3 coding sequence is TGTGCCAGCAGCCCCAACAGGGCTTTTGGAAACACCATATATTTT. Its translation: CASSPNRAFGNTIYF.

This clone was found once. The identical CDR3 is also encoded by other nucleotide sequences in the sample. This chain links TRBV7-8 with TRBJ1-1; 9 nucleotides align to TRBD1. This CDR3 spans 13 amino acids. Losses at the gene ends were 5 bases for V and 5 bases for J; bases not matched to a gene: 3. CDR1 is SGHVS, CDR2 FQNEAQ, per germline. The CDR3 coding sequence is TGTGCCAGCAGCCTTGACAGGGGGACTGAAGCTTTCTTT. It translates to CASSLDRGTEAFF.

V is TRBV9 and J is TRBJ2-5; TRBD2 aligns across 11 bases. From germline, CDR1 is SGDLS and CDR2 YYNGEE. CDR3 length: 16 amino acids. With V trimmed by 1 base and J by 5 bases, 7 bases remained unmatched. The CDR3 region is CASSVRELAGVETQYF. CDR3 coding DNA: TGTGCCAGCAGCGTAAGGGAACTAGCGGGAGTGGAGACCCAGTACTTC.

This clone came up once. The chain carries TRBV28 and TRBJ2-5; 7 nucleotides line up with TRBD1. CDR1 and CDR2 (germline): MDHEN, SYDVKM. CDR3 length equals 12 residues. With V trimmed by 8 bases and J by 2 bases, 2 bases remained unmatched. In DNA, the CDR3 is TGTGCCAGCTTGGACAGGCAAGAGACCCAGTACTTC. Its translation is CASLDRQETQYF.

This chain connects TRBV20-1 to TRBJ1-5; unclear D gene. V shed 3 bases and J shed 5 bases, with 11 bases lying between them. In germline, CDR1 is DFQATT, CDR2 SNEGSKA (reference sequence). The CDR3 runs 13 residues. In DNA, the CDR3 is TGCAGTGCTAGTTCCGGGTTCGATCAGCCCCAGCATTTT. It codes for CSASSGFDQPQHF.

The rearrangement links TRBV9 to TRBJ2-2; 9 bases match TRBD1. The V gene end was trimmed by 0 bases and the J gene end by 10 bases; junction bases not matched to a gene: 7. This CDR3 spans 15 amino acids. Germline V CDR1 and CDR2: SGDLS, YYNGEE. The CDR3 sequence is CASSVGHRGLKELFF. The CDR3 DNA follows: TGTGCCAGCAGCGTAGGCCACAGGGGGCTCAAGGAGCTGTTTTTT.

The chain uses TRBV28 and TRBJ2-6; D gene uncertain. This CDR3 comprises 14 residues. Germline V gene sequence: CDR1 MDHEN, CDR2 SYDVKM. Trimming took off 8 bases at V and 0 bases at J, with 8 bases between the two ends. CDR3 DNA: TGTGCCAGCTTTGCCGGCTCTGGGGCCAACGTCCTGACTTTC. It is translated as CASFAGSGANVLTF.

The chain couples TRBV6-1 to TRBJ1-2; 11 positions agree with TRBD1. Per germline, CDR1 MNHNS and CDR2 SASEGT. This CDR3 region has 16 residues. V dropped 3 bases and J dropped 6; count of bases not matched to a gene: 9. Here the CDR3 reads CASSDPGQGARNGYTF. CDR3 coding DNA: TGTGCCAGCAGTGACCCTGGACAGGGGGCGCGGAATGGCTACACCTTC.